This T cell receptor (beta chain) was retrieved from a study of glioma-infiltrating T cells. This clonotype was seen ten or more times. The antigen remains unidentified. Amplification of TCR alpha and beta CDR3 regions from RNA used iRepertoire nested multiplex PCR. One-step reverse transcription and amplification started from approximately 100-400 ng of tissue mRNA or PBMC total RNA. TCRdb fed the multiplex PCR reads into MiXCR, producing one record per CDR3 protein. The sample shows about 180,000 distinct CDR3 sequences, roughly two fifths of them seen only once. The V gene's germline CDR1 is MNHEY and CDR2 SMNVEV (reference sequence). Trimming left V 5 bases short and J 8 bases short, with 22 bases between. The CDR3 is made up of 16 amino acids. The study's findings and limits: Gliomas, especially low-grade, showed above-expected tissue-blood divergence; non-neoplastic patients showed below.

The sequence derives from a human donor with low-grade glioma or glioblastoma, undergoing nonglioma brain surgery, or in good health (not recorded which). This chain uses TRBV27 with TRBJ2-1; D perhaps matches TRBD2 (6 bases). Specimen: glioma tissue, nonneoplastic brain tissue, or PBMCs (not recorded which). DNA of the CDR3: TGTGCCAGCAGTCCCTCCCTAACGGGAGTGAGCGATGAGCAGTTCTTC. This sequence encodes CASSPSLTGVSDEQFF.